The 21 T cell receptor beta chains below all came from one sample that was sequenced in a study of shared clonotypes between healthy human individuals. The naive CD8 population came from CD45RO-negative cells selected for CCR7, without terminally differentiated effector memory CD45RA+ cells. Profiling relied on immunoSEQ multiplex PCR, and the TCRdb table lists in-frame clones only, not all of them. This table holds millions of clones, 90% to 95% found once. The specimen was naive CD8+ T cells from PBMCs. The receptor source for this set is a young man in good health. Some clones in this sample may be carry-over from other donors' samples.

On this clone: Within the sample, other DNA sequences also encode this same CDR3. V is TRBV27 and J is TRBJ2-7; D call uncertain. Per the germline V gene, CDR1 is MNHEY and CDR2 is SMNVEV (reference sequence). Trimming took off 3 bases at V and 5 bases at J, with 11 bases between the two ends. This CDR3 region has 13 residues. The DNA of the CDR3 is TGTGCCAGCAGTTTGGGTAGGGTCAACGAGCAGTACTTC. Protein product: CASSLGRVNEQYF.

V gene TRBV2 combines with J gene TRBJ2-3, with D perhaps matching TRBD2 (5 bases). Trimming cost V 2 bases and J 0 bases, with 12 bases left between them. The CDR3 consists of 16 residues. Germline V gene lookup returns CDR1 SNHLY and CDR2 FYNNEI. The CDR3 reads CASSEPERFSTDTQYF. The CDR3 DNA sequence: TGTGCCAGCAGTGAACCAGAGCGGTTTAGCACAGATACGCAGTATTTT.

The chain recombines TRBV27 with TRBJ2-1; possibly TRBD1 or TRBD2 for D (6 bases each). The V gene's germline CDR1 is MNHEY and CDR2 SMNVEV (reference sequence). Deletions cut 4 bases from V and 3 bases from J, with 13 bases between. The CDR3 is 15 residues long. CDR3 DNA sequence: TGTGCCAGCAGTTACTTAGGGGGGCACTACAATGAGCAGTTCTTC. Translated, it gives CASSYLGGHYNEQFF.

The chain has TRBV10-1 and TRBJ2-1, with D tentatively TRBD1 (5 bases). CDR3 length: 13 amino acids. V lost 2 bases, J lost 5 bases, and 7 bases lay in between. Germline V lookup: CDR1 WNHNN, CDR2 SYGVQD (reference sequence). The CDR3 protein is CASSEDSDNEQFF. CDR3 DNA: TGCGCCAGCAGTGAGGACAGCGACAATGAGCAGTTCTTC.

The chain links TRBV7-3 to TRBJ2-4; no firm D call. Germline-derived CDR1 and CDR2 are SGHTA and FQGTGA. The V end lost 5 bases, the J end lost 6 bases, and 17 bases lay between the germline ends. The CDR3 consists of 15 residues. The CDR3 DNA is TGTGCCAGCAGCATCCACTTGGCCCTCCTAAACATTCAGTACTTC. Translating gives CASSIHLALLNIQYF. Full variable domain (missing parts from reference TRBV7-3 and TRBJ2-4): GAGVSQTPSNKVTEKGKYVELRCDPISGHTALYWYRQSLGQGPEFLIYFQGTGAADDSGLPNDRFFAVRPEGSVSTLKIQRTERGDSAVYLCASSIHLALLNIQYFGAGTRLSVL.

CDR3: CASSLLVPGLAEDNEQFF. Here the CDR3 DNA reads TGTGCCAGCAGCTTACTCGTTCCCGGACTAGCGGAGGACAATGAGCAGTTCTTC. The chain employs TRBV11-2 and TRBJ2-1, with 10 bases identical to TRBD2. The CDR3 extends over 18 amino acids. After removal of 2 bases from V and 5 bases from J, the junction contained 12 bases not matched to a gene. Germline V gene sequence: CDR1 SGHAT, CDR2 FQNNGV.

The gene calls are TRBV13 and TRBJ2-7, with D tentatively TRBD1 (6 bases). Germline assignment: CDR1 PRHDT and CDR2 FYEKMQ (reference sequence). This CDR3 is 13 amino acids long. Trimming pared 0 bases from V and 3 bases from J, leaving 6 bases between. CDR3 in DNA: TGTGCCAGCAGCTTAGGGGACAGCTACGAGCAGTACTTC. Protein sequence: CASSLGDSYEQYF.

The V gene is TRBV29-1, the J gene TRBJ1-2, with 7 bases identical to TRBD1. Germline lookup yields CDR1 SQVTM and CDR2 ANQGSEA. The V segment lost 4 bases and the J segment 0 bases; nucleotides outside the gene matches: 8. The CDR3 is 15 amino acids. Written as DNA, the CDR3 is TGCAGCGTTGCAGGGGGAGAATACACTAACTATGGCTACACCTTC. This translates into CSVAGGEYTNYGYTF.

The chain carries TRBV7-9 and TRBJ2-2, with a possible D match to TRBD2 (7 bases). This CDR3 is 15 amino acids long. Germline V gene sequence: CDR1 SEHNR, CDR2 FQNEAQ (reference sequence). V was clipped by 6 bases and J by 3 bases, with 14 bases between them. This CDR3 reads CASRGGGRDTGELFF. CDR3 sequence (DNA): TGTGCCAGCAGGGGCGGGGGCAGAGACACCGGGGAGCTGTTTTTT.

As DNA, the CDR3 is TGTGCCAGCAGTGCCGTGAGAGGTGAGCAGTTCTTC. Translated, it gives CASSAVRGEQFF. The V gene is TRBV25-1, the J gene TRBJ2-1; D not certain. V lost 4 bases and J lost 9, with 10 bases in between. Germline lookup yields CDR1 MGHDK and CDR2 SYGVNS. This CDR3 is built from 12 residues.

The chain links TRBV7-8 to TRBJ1-2, with 7 bases that match TRBD1. V shed 5 bases, J shed 8 bases, and the junction held 5 bases outside the gene matches. Germline V gives CDR1 SGHVS, CDR2 FQNEAQ. The CDR3 length is 12 residues. The CDR3 DNA reads as TGTGCCAGCAGCCTGACAGGGTACGGCTACACCTTC. It specifies CASSLTGYGYTF.

This clone was counted a single time. The rearrangement uses TRBV5-8 and TRBJ1-5, with a tentative D call TRBD1 (5 bases). Trimming cost V 1 base and J 7 bases, with 15 bases left between them. The length of the CDR3 is 15 residues. The germline gives CDR1 SGHTS, CDR2 YDEGEE. The CDR3 DNA sequence: TGTGCCAGCAGCTTGCGCGTGGGGCGAGAACAGCCCCAGCATTTT. Translation: CASSLRVGREQPQHF.

The rearrangement joins TRBV11-2 to TRBJ2-2, with TRBD2 identical over 7 bases. The trim removed 2 bases at V and 2 bases at J, leaving 8 bases unmatched. The CDR3 is 17 amino acids. Germline V gene sequence: CDR1 SGHAT, CDR2 FQNNGV. DNA of the CDR3: TGTGCCAGCAGCTTACGGGGGGTGGGTTATAACACCGGGGAGCTGTTTTTT. It is translated as CASSLRGVGYNTGELFF.

Remarks on this clone: The CDR3 carries no conserved terminal phenylalanine or tryptophan, so it likely arises from a read error. It is unclear where the CDR3 begins or ends on the DNA, so no DNA is shown, and the CDR3 is as TCRdb lists it. This rearrangement joins TRBV5-6 to TRBJ1-1; the DNA was not used to check the table's D call, TRBD1. The CDR3 region is 12 residues in length, termini included. Germline V gene data show CDR1 as SGHDT and CDR2 as YYEEEE. CDR3 amino acids: CASSWGRLLTAH.

V usage is TRBV5-1 and J usage is TRBJ2-1; D is undetermined. Germline V CDR1 and CDR2: SGHRS, YFSETQ. Trimming left V 3 bases short and J 0 bases short, with 13 bases between. The CDR3 is made up of 16 amino acids. The CDR3 DNA is TGCGCCAGCAGCTCCAGGCTCTCGAGCTCCTACAATGAGCAGTTCTTC. This gives the protein CASSSRLSSSYNEQFF.

The V call is TRBV7-6, the J call TRBJ2-3; D possibly corresponds to TRBD1 (6 bases). Trimming took 1 base from V and 5 from J, leaving 16 bases between them. Germline CDR1 and CDR2: SGHVS and FNYEAQ. The CDR3 runs 16 residues. The CDR3 protein is CASSLVATGRLDTQYF. CDR3 in DNA: TGTGCCAGCAGCTTAGTGGCGACAGGCCGTTTAGATACGCAGTATTTT.

The chain recombines TRBV11-2 with TRBJ2-5; 10 bases map to TRBD1. This CDR3 contains 13 residues. Germline-derived CDR1 and CDR2 are SGHAT and FQNNGV. In DNA form, the CDR3 reads TGTGCTATTGGGGGACAGGGGTGGGAGACCCAGTACTTC. Translation gives CAIGGQGWETQYF.

This rearrangement joins TRBV27 to TRBJ2-7, with D uncertain. Germline CDR1 is MNHEY and CDR2 is SMNVEV (reference sequence). V dropped 9 bases and J dropped 4 bases, with 19 bases sitting between them. This CDR3 has 14 amino acids. The CDR3 nucleotides read TGTGCCAGTTCGTTTGCCCCCTTATTATACGAGCAGTACTTC. Its protein product is CASSFAPLLYEQYF.

The chain recombines TRBV19 with TRBJ2-2, with D possibly TRBD2 on 6 matching bases. The CDR3 loop spans 13 amino acids. Germline loops: CDR1 LNHDA, CDR2 SQIVND (reference sequence). Trimming pared 7 bases from V and 6 bases from J, leaving 12 bases between. The CDR3 DNA reads as TGTGCCAGTACCCCGGGACTTCCCGGGGAGCTGTTTTTT. Protein: CASTPGLPGELFF.

The genes are TRBV27 and TRBJ2-1, with D possibly being TRBD1 (6 bases). Trimming left V 9 bases short and J 3 bases short, with 15 bases between. Germline V gene lookup returns CDR1 MNHEY and CDR2 SMNVEV (reference sequence). The CDR3 totals 14 residues. CDR3 sequence: CASTPDRNYNEQFF. The CDR3 DNA reads as TGTGCCAGTACGCCGGACAGAAACTACAATGAGCAGTTCTTC.

This rearrangement joins TRBV25-1 to TRBJ2-1; TRBD2 is a possible D gene (5 bases). CDR3 length equals 15 residues. Trimming took off 6 bases at V and 9 bases at J, with 21 bases between the two ends. Germline CDR1 and CDR2: MGHDK and SYGVNS. This CDR3 reads CASSPFQRLHGEQFF. The CDR3 DNA reads as TGTGCCAGCAGCCCTTTCCAGCGGCTCCATGGTGAGCAGTTCTTC.